The 23 T cell receptor beta chains below were found in one sample sequenced in a study of blood T cells in healthy people across ages. With a J-beta primer mix and a sample-barcoded 5' primer, a second PCR ran roughly 7 to 11 cycles. TCRdb called the 5' RACE reads again in MiXCR, with one record for every CDR3 protein. In the table there are 800,000 to 1,000,000 distinct CDR3 sequences, 48% of which are singletons. The sequenced material came from blood. The receptors derive from a young man in good health.

V gene TRBV9 combines with J gene TRBJ1-2; D may be TRBD1 (5 bases). Germline values: CDR1 SGDLS, CDR2 YYNGEE. Trimming pared 4 bases from V and 8 bases from J, leaving 15 bases between. The CDR3 is made up of 13 amino acids. CDR3 sequence: CASSSTTVGGYTF. The CDR3, as DNA: TGTGCCAGCAGCTCCACGACAGTGGGGGGCTACACCTTC.

The chain joins TRBV5-6 to TRBJ2-3, with 7 positions matching TRBD1. The junction had 11 bases not matched to a gene; V was cut back by 3 bases and J by 4 bases. Germline V CDR1 and CDR2: SGHDT, YYEEEE. This CDR3 comprises 16 residues. This CDR3 is CASSWGTGVLADTQYF. CDR3 DNA sequence: TGTGCCAGCAGCTGGGGCACAGGGGTGCTAGCAGATACGCAGTATTTT.

There are a few counts of this clonotype. The V call is TRBV4-1, the J call TRBJ2-7; possible D gene TRBD1, 5 bases. V was pared by 4 bases and J by 0 bases, with 10 bases between. Germline V lookup: CDR1 MGHRA, CDR2 YSYEKL. The CDR3 loop spans 14 amino acids. The CDR3 DNA sequence: TGCGCCAGCAGCCCGGACATGACCTCCTACGAGCAGTACTTC. Residues: CASSPDMTSYEQYF.

The rearrangement links TRBV7-3 to TRBJ2-3, with D tentatively TRBD2 (6 bases). CDR1 and CDR2 from the germline V gene are SGHTA and FQGTGA. The CDR3 contains 14 residues. Trimming took off 5 bases at V and 6 bases at J, with 15 bases between the two ends. CDR3 nucleotide sequence: TGTGCCAGCAGCATTAGCGGCGGACTGGATACGCAGTATTTT. The encoded protein is CASSISGGLDTQYF.

The chain recombines TRBV7-9 with TRBJ1-2; D uncertain. The CDR3 length is 16 residues. CDR1 SEHNR and CDR2 FQNEAQ come from the germline V gene (reference sequence). V lost 5 bases to trimming and J lost 0 bases, with 16 bases between them. CDR3 sequence reads: CASSPKVITANYGYTF. The CDR3, as DNA: TGTGCCAGCAGCCCCAAGGTTATAACAGCTAACTATGGCTACACCTTC.

The chain joins TRBV11-2 to TRBJ2-1, with 11 bases matching TRBD1. This CDR3 has 18 residues. Germline V CDR1 and CDR2: SGHAT, FQNNGV. V shed 3 bases, J shed 1 base, and the junction held 8 bases outside the gene matches. The CDR3 DNA reads TGTGCCAGCAGCTTTGGACAGGGGGCAGGTGGATCCTACAATGAGCAGTTCTTC. It yields the protein CASSFGQGAGGSYNEQFF.

The chain couples TRBV20-1 to TRBJ2-3, with D possibly TRBD1 on 5 matching bases. The V end was cut by 3 bases, the J end by 5 bases, with 9 bases between. CDR3 length equals 12 residues. The germline V gene has CDR1 DFQATT and CDR2 SNEGSKA (reference sequence). As DNA, the CDR3 is TGCAGTGCTAGCAGGGTGGGAGATACGCAGTATTTT. Amino acid sequence: CSASRVGDTQYF.

V is TRBV20-1 and J is TRBJ2-5, with 7 bases that match TRBD1. This CDR3 comprises 14 residues. With V trimmed by 2 bases and J by 0 bases, 3 bases remained unmatched. Germline V gene sequence: CDR1 DFQATT, CDR2 SNEGSKA (reference sequence). The CDR3 sequence: CSARLRGHQETQYF. CDR3 sequence (DNA): TGCAGTGCTAGACTGAGGGGGCACCAAGAGACCCAGTACTTC.

The J gene is TRBJ2-3, the V gene TRBV9; TRBD2 aligns across 12 bases. This CDR3 region has 15 residues. J was trimmed by 4 bases and V by 6 bases; bases with no gene match: 6. The germline CDR1 and CDR2 sequences are SGDLS and YYNGEE. CDR3 sequence: CASKASGGAADTQYF. The CDR3 bases are TGTGCCAGCAAGGCTAGCGGGGGGGCCGCAGATACGCAGTATTTT. The full variable domain, rest sourced from reference TRBV9 and TRBJ2-3, is DSGVTQTPKHLITATGQRVTLRCSPRSGDLSVYWYQQSLDQGLQFLIQYYNGEERAKGNILERFSAQQFPDLHSELNLSSLELGDSALYFCASKASGGAADTQYFGPGTRLTVL.

V and J are TRBV5-1 and TRBJ2-6; 9 bases agree with TRBD1. The germline gives CDR1 SGHRS, CDR2 YFSETQ. The CDR3 has 20 amino acids. The junction had 13 bases not matched to a gene; V was cut back by 3 bases and J by 0 bases. This chain's CDR3 is CASSSAFSGTGLSGANVLTF. CDR3 DNA sequence: TGCGCCAGCAGCTCAGCCTTCTCCGGGACAGGGCTCTCTGGGGCCAACGTCCTGACTTTC.

This clonotype was recorded many times. V and J are TRBV12-3 or TRBV12-4 and TRBJ2-7; the match to TRBD1 covers 8 bases. J was trimmed by 3 bases and V by 3 bases; bases with no gene match: 13. The CDR3 totals 17 residues. This CDR3 is CASSFTGPTGDYYEQYF. Written as DNA, the CDR3 is TGTGCCAGCAGTTTTACGGGCCCGACAGGGGATTACTACGAGCAGTACTTC.

This clonotype turned up a few times. V gene TRBV6-2 or TRBV6-3 combines with J gene TRBJ2-1; maybe TRBD2 (7 bases). Trimming cost V 5 bases and J 8 bases, with 19 bases left between them. This CDR3 is 15 amino acids long. Germline V CDR1 and CDR2: MNHEY, SVGEGT. CDR3: CASSRGGAASDEQFF. In DNA, the CDR3 is TGTGCCAGCAGTAGGGGGGGGGCCGCAAGCGATGAGCAGTTCTTC.

Regarding this clonotype: One junction end disagrees with the germline gene, perhaps due to a read error. CDR3 coding DNA: TGCAGCGTCGCTTGGACAGGGAGCTCCTACGTGCAGTACTTC. Protein product: CSVAWTGSSYVQYF. The chain couples TRBV29-1 to TRBJ2-7; 8 bases line up with TRBD1. Germline loops: CDR1 SQVTM, CDR2 ANQGSEA. There are 14 residues in the CDR3.

The V gene is TRBV27, the J gene TRBJ2-7; D is possibly TRBD2 (6 bases). The germline gives CDR1 MNHEY, CDR2 SMNVEV (reference sequence). Between the trimmed V and J ends, which lost 4 bases and 5 bases, there was a span of 18 bases. This CDR3 contains 15 residues. The CDR3 region has the DNA TGTGCCAGCAGTTCCCTCGGGACTGGGTTCGACGAGCAGTACTTC. It is translated as CASSSLGTGFDEQYF.

The V and J genes are TRBV12-5 and TRBJ2-5; 7 bases are shared with TRBD1. The CDR3 runs 15 residues. J lost 0 bases, V lost 1 base, and 2 bases had no gene match. Germline lookup yields CDR1 LGHNT and CDR2 FRNRAP. This chain's CDR3 is CASGLGQGYQETQYF. Written as DNA, the CDR3 is TGTGCTAGTGGTTTGGGACAGGGCTACCAAGAGACCCAGTACTTC.

V usage is TRBV3-1 and J usage is TRBJ1-6, with 8 bases lining up with TRBD1. Germline CDR1 reads LGHDT; CDR2 reads YNNKEL (reference sequence). V lost 1 base to trimming and J lost 7 bases; unmatched junction nucleotides: 0. The CDR3 has 14 amino acids. The CDR3 protein is CASSQGDRNSPLHF. CDR3 coding DNA: TGTGCCAGCAGCCAAGGGGACAGGAATTCACCCCTCCACTTT.

This clonotype came up once. The V and J genes are TRBV29-1 and TRBJ2-7; 7 bases align to TRBD2. Gene TRBJ2-5 matches the end of the DNA better, so the J call may be wrong. The length of the CDR3 is 12 residues. Germline V gene sequence: CDR1 SQVTM, CDR2 ANQGSEA. This chain's CDR3 is CSLQAGEKTQYF. DNA of the CDR3: TGCAGCCTACAGGCGGGGGAAAAGACCCAGTACTTC.

The chain uses TRBV4-2 and TRBJ2-3, with D possibly TRBD2 on 7 matching bases. Germline loops: CDR1 LGHNA, CDR2 YNFKEQ. The CDR3 contains 17 residues. V was trimmed by 1 base and J by 2 bases, leaving 16 bases between them. CDR3 coding DNA: TGTGCCAGCAGCCAAGGGCGGGCGGGGGCCCCCACAGATACGCAGTATTTT. It yields the protein CASSQGRAGAPTDTQYF.

This clonotype was recorded once. The germline gene is not matched at one end of the junction; a read error may be the cause. The chain employs TRBV10-3 and TRBJ2-3; D is ambiguous. The CDR3 length is 14 residues. The germline CDR1 and CDR2 sequences are ENHRY and SYGVKD. The CDR3, as DNA: TGTGTCATCAGCAGATCCTCGACTGAGAATACGCAGTATTTT. The encoded protein is CVISRSSTENTQYF.

The chain uses TRBV11-3 and TRBJ2-7; D ambiguous. This CDR3 region has 12 residues. CDR1 and CDR2 from the germline V gene are SGHNT and YENEEA. V lost 3 bases and J lost 7, with 10 bases in between. CDR3 protein: CASSLSPVEQYF. The CDR3 DNA sequence: TGTGCCAGCAGCTTGTCACCCGTAGAGCAGTACTTC.

The chain recombines TRBV6-6 with TRBJ1-2; 11 bases match TRBD1. The CDR3 length is 12 residues. Germline V gene sequence: CDR1 MNHNY, CDR2 SVGAGI (reference sequence). With V trimmed by 5 bases and J by 13 bases, 6 bases remained unmatched. CDR3 loop: CASSTGQGVFTF. The CDR3 DNA sequence: TGTGCCAGCAGTACGGGACAGGGGGTCTTCACCTTC.

As concerns this clonotype: The junction departs from the called germline gene at one end, perhaps through a read error. The CDR3 is CTSSQDLYSYGYTF. Written as DNA, the CDR3 is TGTACCAGCAGCCAAGATCTGTATAGCTATGGCTACACCTTC. This chain uses TRBV3-1 with TRBJ1-2; D is uncertain. The CDR3 consists of 14 residues. Germline V gives CDR1 LGHDT, CDR2 YNNKEL (reference sequence).

This chain uses TRBV13 with TRBJ2-4; TRBD1 agrees at 10 bases. Matching the DNA end better, TRBJ2-7 makes the J call doubtful. Germline V gene sequence: CDR1 PRHDT, CDR2 FYEKMQ (reference sequence). This CDR3 is built from 16 residues. Here the CDR3 DNA reads TGTGCCAGCAGCTTACGTCTGGGACAGGGGCTCTACGAGCAGTACTTC. Encoded protein: CASSLRLGQGLYEQYF.